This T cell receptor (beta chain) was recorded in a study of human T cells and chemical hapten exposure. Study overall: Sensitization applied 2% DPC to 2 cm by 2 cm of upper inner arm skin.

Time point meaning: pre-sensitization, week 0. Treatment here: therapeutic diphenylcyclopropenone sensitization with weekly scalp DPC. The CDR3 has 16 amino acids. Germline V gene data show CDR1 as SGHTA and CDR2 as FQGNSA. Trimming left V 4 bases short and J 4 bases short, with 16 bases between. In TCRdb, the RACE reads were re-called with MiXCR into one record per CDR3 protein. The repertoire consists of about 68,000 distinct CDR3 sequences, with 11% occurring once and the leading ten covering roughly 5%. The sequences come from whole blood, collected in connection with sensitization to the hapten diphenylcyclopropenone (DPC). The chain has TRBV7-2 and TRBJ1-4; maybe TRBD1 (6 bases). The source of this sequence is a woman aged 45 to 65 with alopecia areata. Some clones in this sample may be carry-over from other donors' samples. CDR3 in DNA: TGTGCCAGCAGCTCGAGAGCACAGGGCCATAATGAAAAACTGTTTTTT. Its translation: CASSSRAQGHNEKLFF.